A single sample gave rise to the 23 T cell receptor beta chains below, sequenced in a study of T cell responses to AZD1222 COVID-19 vaccine. TCRdb keeps only in-frame clones here, not all; method: immunoSEQ multiplex PCR. Among under 130,000 clones, under 95% were seen once, and the ten largest hold around 1.2%. Source: peripheral blood, taken on day 0 of AZD1222 vaccination. These receptors all stem from an adult in good health.

The chain recombines TRBV7-2 with TRBJ2-5; 14 positions agree with TRBD2. The CDR3 is 16 amino acids. Germline V gene data show CDR1 as SGHTA and CDR2 as FQGNSA. V shed 5 bases, J shed 4 bases, and the junction held 6 bases outside the gene matches. The CDR3 here is CASSATSGGVGETQYF. CDR3 sequence (DNA): TGTGCCAGCAGCGCGACTAGCGGGGGGGTAGGAGAGACCCAGTACTTC.

This sequence joins TRBV12-3 or TRBV12-4 and TRBJ1-5; the D gene is possibly TRBD1 (6 bases). V lost 5 bases to trimming and J lost 5 bases, with 10 bases between them. CDR3 length: 13 residues. Here the CDR3 reads CASSTYRDQPQHF. The CDR3 DNA sequence: TGTGCCAGCAGTACCTACAGGGATCAGCCCCAGCATTTT.

The chain has TRBV5-1 and TRBJ1-5, with TRBD1 matching 10 bases. The length of the CDR3 is 15 residues. The germline V gene encodes CDR1 SGHRS and CDR2 YFSETQ. V shed 3 bases and J 5 bases; nucleotides not matched to a gene: 5. CDR3 sequence: CASSSGQGVDQPQHF. In DNA form, the CDR3 reads TGCGCCAGCAGCTCCGGACAGGGGGTGGATCAGCCCCAGCATTTT.

The gene calls are TRBV6-1 and TRBJ1-5; D ambiguous. The V end was cut by 1 base, the J end by 3 bases, with 10 bases between. The CDR3 has 15 amino acids. Germline CDR1 MNHNS, CDR2 SASEGT. Written as DNA, the CDR3 is TGTGCCAGCAGTGAAGGAGAACAGCCCAATCAGCCCCAGCATTTT. It encodes CASSEGEQPNQPQHF.

A note on this clone: This sequence may be a read error, since a much larger clone differs from it by one base. In the same sample, other DNA sequences code for this CDR3. The J gene is TRBJ1-2, the V gene TRBV14, with D tentatively TRBD1 (6 bases). This CDR3 is built from 16 residues. Germline-derived CDR1 and CDR2 are SGHDN and FVKESK. Here the CDR3 DNA reads TGTGCCAGCAGGCCAACGGGGGCCGTATGGACAGATGGCTACACCTTT. Encoded protein: CASRPTGAVWTDGYTF.

This sequence joins TRBV5-1 and TRBJ1-2; 8 positions match TRBD1. Germline lookup yields CDR1 SGHRS and CDR2 YFSETQ. The CDR3 is made up of 15 amino acids. The V and J ends lost 4 bases and 6 bases, in that order; junction bases with no gene match: 11. In DNA form, the CDR3 reads TGCGCCAGCAGCCAGCCGGGACAGGCCGCAAATGGCTACACCTTC. It codes for CASSQPGQAANGYTF. Full variable domain (rest looked up from reference TRBV5-1 and TRBJ1-2): KAGVTQTPRYLIKTRGQQVTLSCSPISGHRSVSWYQQTPGQGLQFLFEYFSETQRNKGNFPGRFSGRQFSNSRSEMNVSTLELGDSALYLCASSQPGQAANGYTFGSGTRLTVV.

The chain couples TRBV4-3 to TRBJ2-7; 9 nucleotides agree with TRBD2. J lost 4 bases, V lost 0 bases, and 4 bases had no gene match. Germline V gives CDR1 LGHNA, CDR2 YSLEER. The CDR3 covers 15 residues. CDR3 coding DNA: TGCGCCAGCAGCCAAGATCTAGCGGGGCTGTACGAGCAGTACTTC. Its translation is CASSQDLAGLYEQYF.

The chain links TRBV5-1 to TRBJ2-1, with D possibly TRBD2 on 5 matching bases. Deletions cut 0 bases from V and 8 bases from J, with 12 bases between. CDR3 length: 14 residues. Germline-derived CDR1 and CDR2 are SGHRS and YFSETQ. The CDR3 is CASSLDQVSDEQFF. The CDR3 coding sequence is TGCGCCAGCAGCTTGGATCAGGTTAGCGATGAGCAGTTCTTC.

The V call is TRBV7-9, the J call TRBJ1-1; a weak D match, TRBD1 (6 bases). Germline CDR1 and CDR2: SEHNR and FQNEAQ (reference sequence). Trimming stripped 5 bases from V and 4 bases from J, with 14 bases between. The CDR3 runs 14 residues. CDR3 amino acids: CASSVGLRGTEAFF. The CDR3 DNA reads as TGTGCCAGCAGCGTGGGCCTCAGGGGCACTGAAGCTTTCTTT.

To note about this clone: The same CDR3 arises from other DNA sequences in this sample as well. The chain carries TRBV9 and TRBJ2-6; D gene ambiguous. Looked up from germline, CDR1 is SGDLS and CDR2 is YYNGEE. CDR3 size: 14 residues. Trimming stripped 3 bases from V and 0 bases from J, with 4 bases between. DNA for the CDR3: TGTGCCAGCAGCGAACCCTCTGGGGCCAACGTCCTGACTTTC. Translation: CASSEPSGANVLTF.

The chain uses TRBV5-1 and TRBJ2-3, with 9 bases matching TRBD2. The CDR3 has 15 amino acids. CDR1 and CDR2 from the germline V gene are SGHRS and YFSETQ. After removal of 0 bases from V and 5 bases from J, the junction contained 4 bases not matched to a gene. CDR3 region: CASSLEVSGRDTQYF. The DNA for the CDR3 is TGCGCCAGCAGCTTGGAGGTTAGCGGGAGAGATACGCAGTATTTT.

The chain is built from TRBV7-3 and TRBJ2-6; no definite D call. The length of the CDR3 is 15 residues. Trimming pared 5 bases from V and 0 bases from J, leaving 8 bases between. Germline CDR1 SGHTA, CDR2 FQGTGA. The DNA of the CDR3 is TGTGCCAGCAGCCTCCTCAACTCTGGGGCCAACGTCCTGACTTTC. This encodes CASSLLNSGANVLTF.

This clone was seen just once. The rearrangement uses TRBV12-3 or TRBV12-4 and TRBJ1-4; no firm D call. The CDR3 totals 11 residues. Trimming took 4 bases from V and 8 from J, leaving 5 bases between them. CDR3 nucleotide sequence: TGTGCCAGCAGTTCGGGAGAAAAACTGTTTTTT. It codes for CASSSGEKLFF.

J is TRBJ1-2 and V is TRBV5-4; TRBD1 aligns across 9 bases. The junction had 9 bases not matched to a gene; V was cut back by 4 bases and J by 5 bases. CDR1 and CDR2 from the germline V gene are SGHNT and YYREEE (reference sequence). The CDR3 spans 15 residues. For the CDR3, the DNA is TGTGCCAGCAGCCTCCGGGACAGGGAGGTTTATGGCTACACCTTC. This encodes CASSLRDREVYGYTF.

The rearrangement links TRBV29-1 to TRBJ2-7; the match to TRBD2 covers 8 bases. The length of the CDR3 is 13 residues. Germline assignment: CDR1 SQVTM and CDR2 ANQGSEA. V shed 6 bases, J shed 5 bases, and the junction held 9 bases outside the gene matches. The CDR3 is CSVTSEGTNEQYF. In nucleotides, the CDR3 is TGCAGCGTGACTAGCGAGGGCACCAACGAGCAGTACTTC.

This clone has a handful of counts. The V call is TRBV9, the J call TRBJ2-3, with 10 positions matching TRBD2. Germline lookup yields CDR1 SGDLS and CDR2 YYNGEE. The CDR3 has 18 residues. V dropped 4 bases and J dropped 4; count of bases not matched to a gene: 15. CDR3 nucleotides: TGTGCCAGCAGCCACCGGTCCAAAATAGCGGGAGGCCCAGATACGCAGTATTTT. It is translated as CASSHRSKIAGGPDTQYF.

The chain joins TRBV6-2 or TRBV6-3 to TRBJ1-2; tentatively, D is TRBD1 (5 bases). This CDR3 has 14 amino acids. The V gene lost 3 bases and the J gene lost 7 bases, with 15 bases spanning the gap. Germline lookup yields CDR1 MNHEY and CDR2 SVGEGT. This CDR3 reads CASSYIGTAAGYTF. The CDR3 DNA is TGTGCCAGCAGTTATATCGGGACGGCGGCTGGCTACACCTTC.

The chain uses TRBV5-5 and TRBJ2-7; either TRBD1 or TRBD2 may supply D (6 bases each). Germline CDR1 and CDR2: SGHKS and YYEKEE (reference sequence). The V gene lost 0 bases and the J gene lost 6 bases, with 7 bases spanning the gap. The CDR3 runs 12 residues. This CDR3 reads CASSLEGGEQYF. In nucleotides, the CDR3 is TGTGCCAGCAGCTTGGAGGGGGGCGAGCAGTACTTC.

The chain carries TRBV28 and TRBJ1-2; D is ambiguous. Trimming pared 6 bases from V and 7 bases from J, leaving 15 bases between. The germline V gene has CDR1 MDHEN and CDR2 SYDVKM. There are 13 residues in the CDR3. In DNA form, the CDR3 reads TGTGCCAGCAGCTCCCGACTTATGGCTGGCTACACCTTC. This gives the protein CASSSRLMAGYTF.

V gene TRBV29-1 combines with J gene TRBJ1-1; TRBD1 is a possible D gene (5 bases). The CDR3 length is 15 residues. The V end was cut by 0 bases, the J end by 2 bases, with 13 bases between. Germline CDR1 and CDR2: SQVTM and ANQGSEA. CDR3 coding DNA: TGCAGCGTTGAAGATCCTGGGGCGGCTAACACTGAAGCTTTCTTT. Encoded protein: CSVEDPGAANTEAFF.

This rearrangement joins TRBV7-6 to TRBJ1-3, with D uncertain. V was trimmed by 5 bases and J by 0 bases, leaving 11 bases between them. CDR1 is SGHVS and CDR2 is FNYEAQ in the germline V gene. The CDR3 has 15 amino acids. The CDR3 DNA follows: TGTGCCAGCAGCCTCGGGGAGGGCTCTGGAAACACCATATATTTT. Translating it yields CASSLGEGSGNTIYF.

This sequence joins TRBV7-2 and TRBJ2-3; 10 bases fit TRBD1. The V gene's germline CDR1 is SGHTA and CDR2 FQGNSA. This CDR3 has 17 residues. The J segment lost 5 bases and the V segment lost 4 bases, leaving 12 bases of the junction unmatched. The CDR3 DNA sequence: TGTGCCAGCAGCTACCGGGACAGGGGATTTGCGTTAGATACGCAGTATTTT. It encodes CASSYRDRGFALDTQYF.

This clone appeared once. This chain uses TRBV28 with TRBJ2-3, with D tentatively TRBD1 or TRBD2 (5 bases each). The CDR3 runs to 17 residues. From germline, CDR1 is MDHEN and CDR2 SYDVKM. Trimming removed 4 bases at V and 2 bases at J, with 19 bases between. The CDR3 spells CASSSFPGPSSTDTQYF. CDR3 bases: TGTGCCAGCAGTTCGTTTCCGGGACCAAGCTCCACAGATACGCAGTATTTT.